This T cell receptor beta chain was identified during a study of blood T cell repertoires in COVID-19. Study at large: Some COVID-19 samples were acute and others convalescent; all came from the United States, Italy and Spain.

The V gene's germline CDR1 is SGHVS and CDR2 FQNEAQ. The CDR3 has 14 residues. Trimming took 1 base from V and 0 from J, leaving 7 bases between them. Authors' processing steps: Reference gene primers were amplified, and this amplification served to estimate nucleated cell counts. Sequenced by immunoSEQ multiplex PCR; TCRdb stores in-frame clones only, minus some. Clonal size and the V and J genes are those of that table, whereas D and trimming came from the DNA. The sample has 100,000 to 150,000 clones; approximately 70% are singletons. Sequenced: peripheral blood. This sequence was found in a woman in her seventies with acute or convalescent COVID-19. The chain joins TRBV7-8 to TRBJ2-7; D remains unclear. This CDR3 is CASSLEPGSYEQYF. CDR3 DNA: TGTGCCAGCAGCTTAGAGCCCGGCTCCTACGAGCAGTACTTC. Combining the CDR3 with reference TRBV7-8 and TRBJ2-7 gives the whole variable domain GAGVSQSPRYKVAKRGQDVALRCDPISGHVSLFWYQQALGQGPEFLTYFQNEAQLDKSGLPSDRFFAERPEGSVSTLKIQRTQQEDSAVYLCASSLEPGSYEQYFGPGTRLTVT.